The next 23 T cell receptor beta chains were all read from a single sample in a study of early T cells in non-severe SARS-CoV-2 infection (TCRdb year 2021). Library preparation was by 5' RACE. The data were produced on a NextSeq 500. In TCRdb, the public reads were trimmed at Q25 with fastp and aligned with MiXCR, with productive beta chains retained. For every CDR3 protein sequence, its rows merge into one entry that carries the most common genes and DNA. Within this sample are around 46,000 distinct CDR3 sequences, with less than 6.5% of them counted one time only. 5% to 6.5% of the sample is taken by the ten largest. The source was whole blood, collected at baseline. Receptors originate from an adult who was a healthcare worker with PCR-confirmed SARS-CoV-2 infection or an uninfected control (not recorded which).

In its sample, this clonotype was seen many times. The rearrangement joins TRBV28 to TRBJ2-1, with a possible D match to TRBD2 (7 bases). The CDR3 loop spans 17 amino acids. Germline V CDR1 and CDR2: MDHEN, SYDVKM. V was pared by 7 bases and J by 0 bases, with 19 bases between. The CDR3 DNA sequence: TGTGCCAGCACCCAGGGGACGGGCGGGAGCTCCTACAATGAGCAGTTCTTC. Protein product: CASTQGTGGSSYNEQFF.

This clonotype appeared many times. The J gene is TRBJ1-5, the V gene TRBV12-3 or TRBV12-4, with a possible D match to TRBD1 (6 bases). This CDR3 has 15 amino acids. Between the trimmed V and J ends, which lost 6 bases and 0 bases, there was a span of 12 bases. In nucleotides, the CDR3 is TGTGCCAGCAGACGGACAGAGTTTAGCAATCAGCCCCAGCATTTT. This translates into CASRRTEFSNQPQHF.

This clonotype was observed at least ten times. The rearrangement links TRBV7-2 to TRBJ1-6; no reliable D call. The CDR3 is 16 residues long. Looked up from germline, CDR1 is SGHTA and CDR2 is FQGNSA. Trimming stripped 1 base from V and 0 bases from J, with 7 bases between. CDR3 DNA: TGTGCCAGCAGCTTAGATTCCAGCTCCTATAATTCACCCCTCCACTTT. It specifies CASSLDSSSYNSPLHF.

The gene calls are TRBV6-4 and TRBJ2-1, with D possibly TRBD2 on 6 matching bases. CDR3 size: 15 residues. The V end was cut by 6 bases, the J end by 8 bases, with 20 bases between. Germline V CDR1 and CDR2: MRHNA, SNTAGT. CDR3 sequence: CASSTGTHPSDEQFF. CDR3 nucleotides: TGTGCCAGCAGCACCGGGACTCATCCCTCGGATGAGCAGTTCTTC.

In its sample, this clonotype was seen many times. This chain connects TRBV4-2 to TRBJ2-7; 15 bases line up with TRBD2. The CDR3 sequence is 16 residues long. Looked up from germline, CDR1 is LGHNA and CDR2 is YNFKEQ. V lost 0 bases, J lost 4 bases, and 1 base stayed unmatched. As DNA, the CDR3 is TGTGCCAGCAGCCAAGATGGACTAGCGGGAGGGTACGAGCAGTACTTC. This encodes CASSQDGLAGGYEQYF.

This clonotype was detected a few times. The chain employs TRBV6-2 or TRBV6-3 and TRBJ2-3; TRBD2 matches at 11 bases. With 5 bases clipped from V and 6 bases from J, the junction kept 13 bases outside the gene matches. Germline CDR1 is MNHEY and CDR2 is SVGEGT. CDR3 size: 17 residues. CDR3 region: CASSRTIAGGPEDTQYF. CDR3 DNA sequence: TGTGCCAGCAGTCGAACCATAGCGGGAGGGCCGGAGGATACGCAGTATTTT.

The chain recombines TRBV28 with TRBJ2-5; D not certain. The germline V gene encodes CDR1 MDHEN and CDR2 SYDVKM. This CDR3 is 12 amino acids long. V lost 3 bases, J lost 3 bases, and 5 bases lay in between. The CDR3 region is CASSLNEETQYF. The CDR3, as DNA: TGTGCCAGCAGTTTGAATGAAGAGACCCAGTACTTC.

The sample holds many counts of this clonotype. The chain is built from TRBV2 and TRBJ1-5; D uncertain. CDR1 and CDR2 from the germline V gene are SNHLY and FYNNEI. Trimming cost V 2 bases and J 3 bases, with 8 bases left between them. This CDR3 has 14 amino acids. For the CDR3, the DNA is TGTGCCAGCAGTGAAAGTGACTACAATCAGCCCCAGCATTTT. It translates to CASSESDYNQPQHF.

Ten or more counts support this clonotype. The chain couples TRBV6-1 to TRBJ2-7; a possible D gene is TRBD2 (6 bases). The V end lost 4 bases, the J end lost 1 base, and 14 bases lay between the germline ends. The CDR3 has 15 amino acids. Looked up from germline, CDR1 is MNHNS and CDR2 is SASEGT. This CDR3 is CASSGGSGGSYEQYF. The CDR3 bases are TGTGCCAGCAGTGGTGGTAGCGGAGGGTCCTACGAGCAGTACTTC.

At least ten counts were recorded for this clonotype. CDR3 nucleotides: TGTGCCAGCAGTTTCATTGTCCGTACTAGCGGACCGTACGAGCAGTACTTC. This encodes CASSFIVRTSGPYEQYF. The chain is built from TRBV28 and TRBJ2-7; 8 bases match TRBD2. V shed 3 bases and J 4 bases; nucleotides not matched to a gene: 14. Germline CDR1 reads MDHEN; CDR2 reads SYDVKM. CDR3 length: 17 residues.

This clonotype has ten or more counts. CDR3 in DNA: TGTGCCAGCGGAAGAGGAACTGAAGCTTTCTTT. The encoded protein is CASGRGTEAFF. V usage is TRBV6-1 and J usage is TRBJ1-1; D gene uncertain. The CDR3 sequence is 11 residues long. Germline V gene sequence: CDR1 MNHNS, CDR2 SASEGT. V lost 8 bases and J lost 5, with 9 bases in between.

By frequency in the sample, this clonotype is medium-sized. V and J are TRBV29-1 and TRBJ2-5, with D maybe TRBD2 (6 bases). The CDR3 consists of 20 residues. Germline V gene data show CDR1 as SQVTM and CDR2 as ANQGSEA. Trimming took off 6 bases at V and 0 bases at J, with 32 bases between the two ends. CDR3 sequence: CSVLPYLSGSSVRYQETQYF. For the CDR3, the DNA is TGCAGCGTGTTACCCTATCTCAGCGGATCTAGCGTCCGATACCAAGAGACCCAGTACTTC.

This clonotype was seen many times. The gene calls are TRBV29-1 and TRBJ2-3; 9 nucleotides line up with TRBD2. V was clipped by 4 bases and J by 2 bases; unmatched bases: 13. The germline V gene has CDR1 SQVTM and CDR2 ANQGSEA. The CDR3 has 17 amino acids. CDR3 sequence: CSVGGLTSGGHTDTQYF. CDR3 in DNA: TGCAGCGTTGGAGGGCTGACTAGCGGAGGGCACACAGATACGCAGTATTTT.

This clonotype occurred many times. The rearrangement uses TRBV6-2 or TRBV6-3 and TRBJ2-7, with D unclear. Germline V gene data show CDR1 as MNHEY and CDR2 as SVGEGT. V dropped 5 bases and J dropped 4 bases, with 6 bases sitting between them. The CDR3 loop spans 11 amino acids. As DNA, the CDR3 is TGTGCCAGCAGTCAACTTTACGAGCAGTACTTC. It codes for CASSQLYEQYF.

This clonotype has only a few counts. This sequence joins TRBV6-1 and TRBJ1-5, with D uncertain. The germline V and J ends were trimmed by 2 bases and 4 bases, with 21 bases remaining between them. CDR3 length: 18 residues. Germline assignment: CDR1 MNHNS and CDR2 SASEGT. This chain's CDR3 is CASSENLFAGDDNQPQHF. In nucleotides, the CDR3 is TGTGCCAGCAGTGAAAACTTGTTTGCGGGAGATGATAATCAGCCCCAGCATTTT.

This clonotype was counted ten times or more. This chain links TRBV25-1 with TRBJ2-7, with TRBD1 matching 9 bases. The V segment lost 2 bases and the J segment 2 bases; nucleotides outside the gene matches: 4. This CDR3 is built from 15 residues. Germline V gene sequence: CDR1 MGHDK, CDR2 SYGVNS. Here the CDR3 DNA reads TGTGCCAGCAGTGAAGCACAGGGGGCCACCTACGAGCAGTACTTC. As protein: CASSEAQGATYEQYF.

This clonotype was picked up many times. This chain joins TRBV5-1 and TRBJ1-5; 7 nucleotides line up with TRBD1. With V trimmed by 1 base and J by 2 bases, 0 bases remained unmatched. CDR3 length: 14 amino acids. The germline V gene encodes CDR1 SGHRS and CDR2 YFSETQ. Written as DNA, the CDR3 is TGCGCCAGCAGCTTGACAGGGGGCAATCAGCCCCAGCATTTT. It translates to CASSLTGGNQPQHF. The full variable domain, its missing parts supplied by reference TRBV5-1 and TRBJ1-5, is KAGVTQTPRYLIKTRGQQVTLSCSPISGHRSVSWYQQTPGQGLQFLFEYFSETQRNKGNFPGRFSGRQFSNSRSEMNVSTLELGDSALYLCASSLTGGNQPQHFGDGTRLSIL.

This clonotype appeared many times. The chain recombines TRBV3-1 with TRBJ1-4; TRBD1 agrees at 9 bases. V dropped 4 bases and J dropped 4; count of bases not matched to a gene: 4. There are 15 residues in the CDR3. CDR1 is LGHDT, CDR2 YNNKEL, per germline (reference sequence). CDR3 region: CASSLWTGDNEKLFF. CDR3 DNA sequence: TGTGCCAGCAGCCTTTGGACAGGGGATAATGAAAAACTGTTTTTT. Variable domain in full (rest from reference TRBV3-1 and TRBJ1-4): DTAVSQTPKYLVTQMGNDKSIKCEQNLGHDTMYWYKQDSKKFLKIMFSYNNKELIINETVPNRFSPKSPDKAHLNLHINSLELGDSAVYFCASSLWTGDNEKLFFGSGTQLSVL.

As regards this clonotype: This clone may be a read error of a much larger clone one base away. V usage is TRBV7-9 and J usage is TRBJ2-5; D is unresolved. The CDR3 spans 13 residues. Per the germline V gene, CDR1 is SEHNR and CDR2 is FQNEAQ (reference sequence). For the CDR3, the DNA is TGTGCCAGCAGCCGAGACGGTAAAGAGAGCCAGTACTTC. Its protein product is CASSRDGKESQYF.

This clonotype was found many times. This chain links TRBV19 with TRBJ2-1; a weak D match, TRBD2 (5 bases). V shed 8 bases and J shed 0 bases, with 20 bases lying between them. Germline assignment: CDR1 LNHDA and CDR2 SQIVND (reference sequence). The CDR3 is 17 residues long. CDR3: CASGPAVSESSYNEQFF. The CDR3 nucleotides are TGTGCCAGTGGACCGGCTGTTAGCGAGAGCTCCTACAATGAGCAGTTCTTC. The entire variable domain, with the rest obtained from reference TRBV19 and TRBJ2-1, is as follows: DGGITQSPKYLFRKEGQNVTLSCEQNLNHDAMYWYRQDPGQGLRLIYYSQIVNDFQKGDIAEGYSVSREKKESFPLTVTSAQKNPTAFYLCASGPAVSESSYNEQFFGPGTRLTVL.

The chain uses TRBV5-1 and TRBJ2-7; D uncertain. The CDR3 extends over 14 amino acids. The V and J ends lost 0 bases and 3 bases respectively, with 10 bases between them. Germline CDR1 SGHRS, CDR2 YFSETQ. CDR3 DNA sequence: TGCGCCAGCAGCTTGGAAGGGATTATCTACGAGCAGTACTTC. This codes for CASSLEGIIYEQYF.

J is TRBJ2-2 and V is TRBV25-1; unclear D gene. Trimming stripped 8 bases from V and 7 bases from J, with 8 bases between. Germline V gives CDR1 MGHDK, CDR2 SYGVNS. CDR3 length: 11 residues. DNA for the CDR3: TGTGCCAGCGGTATGGGCGGGGAGCTGTTTTTT. Translated: CASGMGGELFF.

The chain combines TRBV30 with TRBJ1-1; D call uncertain. Germline CDR1 reads GTSNPN; CDR2 reads SVGIG (reference sequence). The CDR3 is made up of 11 amino acids. V lost 0 bases and J 5 bases, leaving 4 bases between the germline ends. As DNA, the CDR3 is TGTGCCTGGAGTGTACAAACTGAAGCTTTCTTT. It yields the protein CAWSVQTEAFF.